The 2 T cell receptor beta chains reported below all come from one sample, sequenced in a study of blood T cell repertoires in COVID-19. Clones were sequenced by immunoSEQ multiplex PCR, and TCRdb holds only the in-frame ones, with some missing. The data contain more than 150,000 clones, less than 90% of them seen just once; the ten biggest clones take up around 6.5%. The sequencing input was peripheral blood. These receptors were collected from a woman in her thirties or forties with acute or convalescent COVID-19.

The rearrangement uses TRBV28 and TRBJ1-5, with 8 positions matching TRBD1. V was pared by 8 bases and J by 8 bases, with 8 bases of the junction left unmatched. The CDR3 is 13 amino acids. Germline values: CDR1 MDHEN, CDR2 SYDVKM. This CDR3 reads CASGQGTVEPQHF. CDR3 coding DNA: TGTGCCAGCGGACAGGGTACGGTGGAGCCCCAGCATTTT.

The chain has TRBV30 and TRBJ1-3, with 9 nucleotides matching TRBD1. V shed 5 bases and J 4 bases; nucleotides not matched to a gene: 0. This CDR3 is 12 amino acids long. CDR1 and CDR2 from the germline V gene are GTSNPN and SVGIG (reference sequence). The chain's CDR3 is CAWGQGGNTIYF. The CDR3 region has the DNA TGTGCCTGGGGACAGGGGGGAAACACCATATATTTT.